A single sample is the source of the 19 T cell receptor beta chains below, sequenced in a study of T cell repertoires in cytomegalovirus infection. These receptors' targets are unknown. TCRdb processed the reads anew with MiXCR; each CDR3 protein has one entry. The data show hundreds of thousands of distinct CDR3 sequences, 31% seen once. The sequenced sample was cultured CD8+ T cells from PBMCs, obtained from culture after CMV antigen stimulation. These receptors all come from a human donor in good health (CMV status not recorded). Some clones in this sample may be carry-over from other donors' samples.

This clonotype was seen a handful of times. V gene TRBV5-6 combines with J gene TRBJ1-5; maybe TRBD1 (6 bases). The CDR3 length is 13 residues. Germline CDR1 is SGHDT and CDR2 is YYEEEE. V gave up 4 bases and J gave up 4 bases, with 9 bases separating them. CDR3 loop: CASSTQGNQPQHF. CDR3 sequence (DNA): TGTGCCAGCAGCACCCAGGGGAATCAGCCCCAGCATTTT.

This clonotype was found many times. The rearrangement joins TRBV27 to TRBJ2-1; D is perhaps TRBD1 (6 bases). Germline values: CDR1 MNHEY, CDR2 SMNVEV (reference sequence). The CDR3 is 14 amino acids. The V end was cut by 6 bases, the J end by 6 bases, with 15 bases between. The DNA for the CDR3 is TGTGCCAGCAGGTCCGGGACAAGGTCCAATGAGCAGTTCTTC. This encodes CASRSGTRSNEQFF.

This chain joins TRBV9 and TRBJ1-1; a weak D match, TRBD1 (6 bases). Germline-derived CDR1 and CDR2 are SGDLS and YYNGEE. CDR3 length equals 16 residues. V lost 3 bases to trimming and J lost 2 bases, with 17 bases between them. For the CDR3, the DNA is TGTGCCAGCAGCGAAGGGTTGGGGGGCTCCAACACTGAAGCTTTCTTT. This gives the protein CASSEGLGGSNTEAFF.

The chain carries TRBV27 and TRBJ1-3; D unresolved. The CDR3 extends over 13 amino acids. The V end was cut by 6 bases, the J end by 0 bases, with 6 bases between. Looked up from germline, CDR1 is MNHEY and CDR2 is SMNVEV (reference sequence). CDR3 DNA sequence: TGTGCCAGCAGGAAGGCCTCTGGAAACACCATATATTTT. Amino acid sequence: CASRKASGNTIYF.

This clonotype was observed a single time. This chain joins TRBV6-6 and TRBJ1-1; D may be TRBD1 (5 bases). Trimming left V 7 bases short and J 7 bases short, with 16 bases between. Germline lookup yields CDR1 MNHNY and CDR2 SVGAGI (reference sequence). The CDR3 has 13 residues. The CDR3 region is CASNYGGGSEAFF. The DNA for the CDR3 is TGTGCCAGCAATTATGGGGGGGGGAGTGAAGCTTTCTTT.

V gene TRBV5-6 combines with J gene TRBJ1-2; 7 nucleotides match TRBD1. The CDR3 is 15 amino acids. J was trimmed by 0 bases and V by 1 base; bases with no gene match: 3. Germline V gene sequence: CDR1 SGHDT, CDR2 YYEEEE. Written as DNA, the CDR3 is TGTGCCAGCAGCTTGTGGGACAGCGCTAACTATGGCTACACCTTC. As protein: CASSLWDSANYGYTF.

This clonotype was seen only a few times. The CDR3 DNA reads TGTGCCAGCAGTTTGGACATTTACGATGAAAAACTGTTTTTT. It translates to CASSLDIYDEKLFF. The chain carries TRBV6-5 and TRBJ1-4; a possible D gene is TRBD1 (5 bases). The V gene's germline CDR1 is MNHEY and CDR2 SVGAGI. The CDR3 contains 14 residues. Trimming removed 4 bases at V and 6 bases at J, with 12 bases between.

This clonotype came up many times. The gene calls are TRBV7-8 and TRBJ2-7; 9 positions agree with TRBD2. V shed 1 base, J shed 4 bases, and the junction held 8 bases outside the gene matches. Germline CDR1 reads SGHVS; CDR2 reads FQNEAQ. The CDR3 contains 16 residues. CDR3 coding DNA: TGTGCCAGCAGCTTAGAGCTAGCGGGGTTGTGGTACGAGCAGTACGTC. It translates to CASSLELAGLWYEQYV.

In this sample, this clonotype turned up once. Relative to the germline gene, one junction end is altered; a read error may explain this. The chain combines TRBV2 with TRBJ1-1; no firm D call. The CDR3 totals 10 residues. Germline loops: CDR1 SNHLY, CDR2 FYNNEI. CDR3 loop: CASMNPEAFF. The CDR3 DNA follows: TGTGCCAGCATGAACCCTGAAGCTTTCTTT.

This clonotype appeared many times. This rearrangement joins TRBV7-9 to TRBJ2-1; tentative D call: TRBD2 (5 bases). V shed 2 bases and J shed 8 bases, with 16 bases lying between them. This CDR3 is built from 15 residues. CDR1 SEHNR and CDR2 FQNEAQ come from the germline V gene (reference sequence). CDR3 amino acids: CASSLKRPEGDEQFF. The CDR3, as DNA: TGTGCCAGCAGCTTAAAGAGGCCAGAGGGCGATGAGCAGTTCTTC.

V gene TRBV7-6 combines with J gene TRBJ2-7, with TRBD2 identical over 7 bases. Germline CDR1 SGHVS, CDR2 FNYEAQ. CDR3 size: 17 residues. The V segment lost 0 bases and the J segment 1 base; nucleotides outside the gene matches: 9. Written as DNA, the CDR3 is TGTGCCAGCAGCTTAGCGGAGGGGAGCGGGGTATCCTACGAGCAGTACTTC. This codes for CASSLAEGSGVSYEQYF.

V usage is TRBV5-1 and J usage is TRBJ2-7, with TRBD2 matching 13 bases. The germline V gene has CDR1 SGHRS and CDR2 YFSETQ. Germline trimming cut 5 bases from V and 3 bases from J; bases unmatched to any gene: 5. The CDR3 is made up of 15 amino acids. CDR3 coding DNA: TGCGCCAGCAGGACCGGGACTAGCGGGGTCTACGAGCAGTACTTC. Its translation is CASRTGTSGVYEQYF.

The chain recombines TRBV6-1 with TRBJ2-3, with TRBD1 identical over 12 bases. The J segment lost 5 bases and the V segment lost 5 bases, leaving 5 bases of the junction unmatched. CDR1 and CDR2 (germline): MNHNS, SASEGT. This CDR3 spans 15 amino acids. The CDR3 region is CASSRGQGARDTQYF. The CDR3, as DNA: TGTGCCAGCAGTAGGGGACAGGGGGCGCGAGATACGCAGTATTTT.

This clonotype has only a few counts. The genes are TRBV5-4 and TRBJ2-6; the D gene is possibly TRBD1 (6 bases). The CDR3 is 16 amino acids. V gave up 7 bases and J gave up 0 bases, with 14 bases separating them. Per the germline V gene, CDR1 is SGHNT and CDR2 is YYREEE (reference sequence). The CDR3 spells CASLGHATSGANVLTF. For the CDR3, the DNA is TGTGCCAGCTTGGGACATGCAACCTCTGGGGCCAACGTCCTGACTTTC. The complete variable domain, with remaining parts taken from reference TRBV5-4 and TRBJ2-6, reads ETGVTQSPTHLIKTRGQQVTLRCSSQSGHNTVSWYQQALGQGPQFIFQYYREEENGRGNFPPRFSGLQFPNYSSELNVNALELDDSALYLCASLGHATSGANVLTFGAGSRLTVL.

This clonotype was recorded at least ten times. V gene TRBV7-2 combines with J gene TRBJ2-7; tentative D call: TRBD2 (6 bases). The germline V gene has CDR1 SGHTA and CDR2 FQGNSA. The CDR3 loop spans 17 amino acids. The V gene lost 4 bases and the J gene lost 3 bases, with 22 bases spanning the gap. The CDR3 coding sequence is TGTGCCAGCAGCTCCTTACCTCCCCCGCGGGGCTTCTACGAGCAGTACGTC. As protein: CASSSLPPPRGFYEQYV.

J is TRBJ2-7 and V is TRBV4-1; 12 bases are a match to TRBD1. V dropped 2 bases and J dropped 5; count of bases not matched to a gene: 4. CDR1 and CDR2 (germline): MGHRA, YSYEKL. The CDR3 runs to 15 residues. CDR3 nucleotides: TGCGCCAGCAGCCAACGGGACAGGGGGCTAGACGAGCAGTACTTC. It codes for CASSQRDRGLDEQYF.

The genes are TRBV12-3 or TRBV12-4 and TRBJ2-2, with D possibly being TRBD1 or TRBD2 (5 bases each). CDR3 length equals 16 residues. V shed 3 bases and J shed 4 bases, with 15 bases lying between them. In DNA, the CDR3 is TGTGCCAGCAGTTTTTTTGGGGGTCCGAGCACCGGGGAGCTGTTTTTT. This translates into CASSFFGGPSTGELFF.

Of note for this clonotype: Germline and junction disagree at one end, which may indicate a read error. The genes are TRBV19 and TRBJ2-1; 11 bases are a match to TRBD1. The germline CDR1 and CDR2 sequences are LNHDA and SQIVND (reference sequence). The CDR3 consists of 17 residues. The CDR3 protein is CASSMEKDRGLYNEQSF. CDR3 DNA sequence: TGTGCCAGTAGTATGGAGAAGGACAGGGGGCTCTACAATGAGCAGTCCTTC.

The rearrangement joins TRBV6-6 to TRBJ1-1; TRBD1 aligns across 12 bases. Germline assignment: CDR1 MNHNY and CDR2 SVGAGI (reference sequence). The CDR3 sequence is 19 residues long. V was pared by 2 bases and J by 5 bases, with 15 bases of the junction left unmatched. CDR3 sequence (DNA): TGTGCCAGCAGTTACGGGACAGGGGGCGGACCGGGCAGGGGTACTGAAGCTTTCTTT. This encodes CASSYGTGGGPGRGTEAFF.